Listed below are T cell receptor beta chains from one sample, sequenced in a study of OX40 agonist ivuxolimab in advanced cancers. Libraries were prepared by immunoSEQ multiplex PCR; TCRdb keeps only in-frame clonotypes and omits some of them. The sample contains under 20,000 clones, roughly four fifths of which appear only once. Sequences were derived from CD4+ or CD8+ T cells sorted from blood, sampled in a trial of the OX40 agonist ivuxolimab. The source is an adult with an advanced solid tumor such as melanoma, head and neck, liver or kidney cancer. CDR3s include the opening cysteine and the closing phenylalanine or tryptophan. A D gene is named only where the DNA matches it firmly. The listing skips clone size in some rows; elsewhere it reads once, few, many or a size class.

V gene: TRBV11-2
J gene: TRBJ1-1
D gene: -
clone size: -
CDR3 DNA: TGTGCCAGCAAGGCAGGGGCGAGGAACACTGAAGCTTTCTTT
CDR3 protein: CASKAGARNTEAFF

V gene: TRBV6-4
J gene: TRBJ2-2
D gene: -
clone size: once
CDR3 DNA: TGTGCCAGCAGTGGGGACCTCGGGACCGGGGAGCTGTTTTTT
CDR3 protein: CASSGDLGTGELFF

V gene: TRBV18
J gene: TRBJ2-7
D gene: -
clone size: -
CDR3 DNA: TGTGCCAGCTCACCAGCTCGGGGGCGTAGCTCCTACGAGCAGTACTTC
CDR3 protein: CASSPARGRSSYEQYF

V gene: TRBV5-6
J gene: TRBJ2-7
D gene: TRBD1
clone size: -
CDR3 DNA: TGTGCCAGCAGCTCACTGGACAGGGGCTCCTACGAGCAGTACTTC
CDR3 protein: CASSSLDRGSYEQYF

V gene: TRBV28
J gene: TRBJ1-2
D gene: -
clone size: -
CDR3 DNA: TGTGCCAGCAGTTTCGACAGGTACGGCTACACCTTC
CDR3 protein: CASSFDRYGYTF

V gene: TRBV5-1
J gene: TRBJ1-1
D gene: TRBD1
clone size: -
CDR3 DNA: TGCGCCAGCAGCATGACAGGGGATCTCACTGAAGCTTTCTTT
CDR3 protein: CASSMTGDLTEAFF

V gene: TRBV6-5
J gene: TRBJ1-5
D gene: TRBD1
clone size: -
CDR3 DNA: TGTGCCAGCAGCATGGGGCAGGGGGTCTACAGGGGTTTT
CDR3 protein: CASSMGQGVYRGF

V gene: TRBV14
J gene: TRBJ1-3
D gene: -
clone size: -
CDR3 DNA: TGTGCCAGCAGCGCAGGGACAAAGTCTGGAAACGCCATATATTTT
CDR3 protein: CASSAGTKSGNAIYF

V gene: TRBV7-8
J gene: TRBJ1-2
D gene: TRBD1
clone size: -
CDR3 DNA: TGTGCCAGCAGCGGATACCTCCGACAGGGGCGCATAGGCTACACCTTC
CDR3 protein: CASSGYLRQGRIGYTF

V gene: TRBV5-8
J gene: TRBJ2-5
D gene: -
clone size: -
CDR3 DNA: TGTGCCAGCAGCCCCGCAGGCGGGGAGACCCAGTACTTC
CDR3 protein: CASSPAGGETQYF

V gene: TRBV27
J gene: TRBJ2-7
D gene: TRBD1
clone size: -
CDR3 DNA: TGTGCCAGCAGTAGACAGGGGCCAACCTACGAGCAGTACTTC
CDR3 protein: CASSRQGPTYEQYF

V gene: TRBV18
J gene: TRBJ1-3
D gene: -
clone size: -
CDR3 DNA: TGTGCCAGCTCACGTACAGCCGACTCTGGAAACACCATATATTTT
CDR3 protein: CASSRTADSGNTIYF

V gene: TRBV10-3
J gene: TRBJ1-1
D gene: -
clone size: -
CDR3 DNA: TGTGCCATCTTACGGGGAAACACTGAAGCTTTCTTT
CDR3 protein: CAILRGNTEAFF

V gene: TRBV29-1
J gene: TRBJ2-3
D gene: TRBD2
clone size: -
CDR3 DNA: TGCAGCGTTGAAGTGGTAGCGGGAGCGACAGATACGCAGTATTTT
CDR3 protein: CSVEVVAGATDTQYF

V gene: TRBV2
J gene: TRBJ1-5
D gene: -
clone size: few
CDR3 DNA: TGTGCCAGCAGTGGAGGGTCAGTGAATAGCAATCAGCCCCAGCATTTT
CDR3 protein: CASSGGSVNSNQPQHF

V gene: TRBV6-1
J gene: TRBJ2-2
D gene: -
clone size: -
CDR3 DNA: TGTGCCAGCATTGCCGCAGCCGGGGCGGCCGGGGAGCTGTTTTTT
CDR3 protein: CASIAAAGAAGELFF

V gene: TRBV13
J gene: TRBJ1-5
D gene: -
clone size: -
CDR3 DNA: TGTGCCAGCAGCTCCGCCGTGGGACGAGAGAATCAGCCCCAGCATTTT
CDR3 protein: CASSSAVGRENQPQHF

V gene: TRBV4-2
J gene: TRBJ2-1
D gene: TRBD1
clone size: -
CDR3 DNA: TGTGCCAGCAGCCAAGAATTAACGGGACAGGGATTGTATGAGCAGTTCTTC
CDR3 protein: CASSQELTGQGLYEQFF

V gene: TRBV30
J gene: TRBJ1-2
D gene: TRBD1
clone size: -
CDR3 DNA: TGTGCCTGGAGTGGGCAGGGGGCGCATGGCTACACCTTC
CDR3 protein: CAWSGQGAHGYTF

V gene: TRBV7-9
J gene: TRBJ1-3
D gene: -
clone size: few
CDR3 DNA: TGTGCCAGCTCACGGGATGTCTCTGGAAACACCATATATTTT
CDR3 protein: CASSRDVSGNTIYF